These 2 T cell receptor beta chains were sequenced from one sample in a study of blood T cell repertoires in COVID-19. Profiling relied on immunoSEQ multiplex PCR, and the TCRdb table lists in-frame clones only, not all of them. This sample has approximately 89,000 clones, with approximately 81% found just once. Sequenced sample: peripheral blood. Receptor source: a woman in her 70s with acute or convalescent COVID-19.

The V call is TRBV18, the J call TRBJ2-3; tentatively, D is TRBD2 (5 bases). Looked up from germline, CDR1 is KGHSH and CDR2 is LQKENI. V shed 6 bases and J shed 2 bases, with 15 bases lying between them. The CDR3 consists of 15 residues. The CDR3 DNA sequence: TGTGCCAGCTCTCAAACGCGGGTCGACACAGATACGCAGTATTTT. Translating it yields CASSQTRVDTDTQYF. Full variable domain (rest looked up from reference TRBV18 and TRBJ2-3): NAGVMQNPRHLVRRRGQEARLRCSPMKGHSHVYWYRQLPEEGLKFMVYLQKENIIDESGMPKERFSAEFPKEGPSILRIQQVVRGDSAAYFCASSQTRVDTDTQYFGPGTRLTVL.

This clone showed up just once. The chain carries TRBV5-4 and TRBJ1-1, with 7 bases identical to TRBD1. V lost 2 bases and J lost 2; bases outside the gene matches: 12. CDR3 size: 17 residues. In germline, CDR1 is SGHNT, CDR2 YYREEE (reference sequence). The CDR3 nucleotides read TGTGCCAGCAGCTTAATAGGTGGAACAGGGGCAAACACTGAAGCTTTCTTT. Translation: CASSLIGGTGANTEAFF.